The 29 T cell receptor beta chains given below trace back to one sample, sequenced in a study of T cells in Graves' hyperthyroidism and ophthalmopathy. Amplified TCR beta CDR3 regions derived from RNA transcripts. The TCR CDR3 first-round RT-PCR relied on the HTBI primer set. TCRdb passed the multiplex PCR reads through MiXCR, listing each CDR3 protein once. The repertoire includes hundreds of thousands of distinct CDR3 sequences, approximately 17% of them detected once, and 17% sits in the top ten. The sample comprised blood. These receptors were collected from a woman aged 18 to 35 with Graves' ophthalmopathy.

The rearrangement uses TRBV29-1 and TRBJ2-3, with D hard to call. Germline CDR1 SQVTM, CDR2 ANQGSEA. The V gene lost 1 base and the J gene lost 1 base, with 6 bases spanning the gap. This CDR3 is built from 13 residues. This CDR3 is CSVEGAGTDTQYF. DNA for the CDR3: TGCAGCGTTGAAGGGGCCGGCACAGATACGCAGTATTTT.

This clonotype appeared many times. The chain recombines TRBV7-2 with TRBJ1-4, with D possibly being TRBD1 (5 bases). Germline-derived CDR1 and CDR2 are SGHTA and FQGNSA. The CDR3 sequence is 16 residues long. Trimming took 5 bases from V and 5 from J, leaving 18 bases between them. The CDR3 here is CASSLKTGRGNEKLFF. CDR3 in DNA: TGTGCCAGCAGCCTAAAAACGGGAAGGGGAAATGAAAAACTGTTTTTT.

This clonotype has a single count. The rearrangement joins TRBV11-2 to TRBJ2-3, with 8 nucleotides matching TRBD2. After removal of 5 bases from V and 2 bases from J, the junction contained 6 bases not matched to a gene. Germline loops: CDR1 SGHAT, CDR2 FQNNGV. The CDR3 runs to 15 residues. In DNA, the CDR3 is TGTGCCAGCAGCGAGGCGGGGGGAACCACAGATACGCAGTATTTT. Translated, it gives CASSEAGGTTDTQYF.

This clonotype was detected many times. This sequence joins TRBV18 and TRBJ1-5; D unclear. Germline lookup yields CDR1 KGHSH and CDR2 LQKENI. V was cut by 2 bases and J by 3 bases, with 2 bases left in between. The CDR3 covers 12 residues. The CDR3 sequence is CASSPTNQPQHF. CDR3 coding DNA: TGTGCCAGCTCACCAACCAATCAGCCCCAGCATTTT.

This clonotype appeared once. The V call is TRBV10-2, the J call TRBJ2-7; 9 bases map to TRBD1. The junction had 2 bases not matched to a gene; V was cut back by 6 bases and J by 2 bases. The length of the CDR3 is 13 residues. Germline-derived CDR1 and CDR2 are WSHSY and SAAADI. CDR3 coding DNA: TGCGCCAGCAGGACAGGGGGGACCTACGAGCAGTACTTC. Translation gives CASRTGGTYEQYF.

Only a few counts were recorded for this clonotype. V usage is TRBV29-1 and J usage is TRBJ2-5; TRBD1 matches 10 bases. The CDR3 totals 13 residues. Germline-derived CDR1 and CDR2 are SQVTM and ANQGSEA. With 4 bases clipped from V and 5 bases from J, the junction kept 4 bases outside the gene matches. Here the CDR3 DNA reads TGCAGCGTTGGACAGGGGGCTTGGGAGACCCAGTACTTC. Translating gives CSVGQGAWETQYF.

V usage is TRBV20-1 and J usage is TRBJ1-2; 8 positions match TRBD1. The ends lost 6 bases at V and 0 bases at J; junction bases unmatched: 9. CDR1 DFQATT and CDR2 SNEGSKA come from the germline V gene (reference sequence). The CDR3 sequence is 15 residues long. CDR3: CSAQDRVRANYGYTF. The DNA for the CDR3 is TGCAGTGCCCAGGACAGGGTTAGAGCTAACTATGGCTACACCTTC.

V gene TRBV10-3 combines with J gene TRBJ1-2; unclear D gene. The CDR3 consists of 14 residues. Germline CDR1 ENHRY, CDR2 SYGVKD. Between the trimmed V and J ends, which lost 0 bases and 1 base, there was a span of 6 bases. As DNA, the CDR3 is TGTGCCATCAGTGAGTCCAGGAGTAACTATGGCTACACCTTC. Amino acids: CAISESRSNYGYTF.

V gene TRBV20-1 combines with J gene TRBJ1-5; D possibly corresponds to TRBD1 (5 bases). The CDR3 is 15 amino acids. Per germline, CDR1 DFQATT and CDR2 SNEGSKA (reference sequence). The germline V and J ends were trimmed by 1 base and 4 bases, with 14 bases remaining between them. CDR3 DNA sequence: TGCAGTGCTAGAGCCCAGAGATCAGGGAATCAGCCCCAGCATTTT. It is translated as CSARAQRSGNQPQHF.

This chain joins TRBV29-1 and TRBJ2-7; D is unresolved. Germline V gives CDR1 SQVTM, CDR2 ANQGSEA. The V end lost 0 bases, the J end lost 6 bases, and 18 bases lay between the germline ends. The CDR3 loop spans 15 amino acids. The CDR3, as DNA: TGCAGCGTTGAAGATTTCGGGCAGGCCCTCTCCGAGCAGTACTTC. It specifies CSVEDFGQALSEQYF.

This clonotype occurred many times. The V and J genes are TRBV28 and TRBJ2-5, with 13 positions matching TRBD2. Germline CDR1 and CDR2: MDHEN and SYDVKM. With 5 bases clipped from V and 6 bases from J, the junction kept 9 bases outside the gene matches. This CDR3 is built from 16 residues. The CDR3 here is CASSTSGRGRMKTQYF. The CDR3 bases are TGTGCCAGCAGTACTAGCGGGAGGGGGCGAATGAAGACCCAGTACTTC.

This clonotype was recorded at least ten times. This chain connects TRBV7-3 to TRBJ2-5; D is uncertain. The length of the CDR3 is 12 residues. CDR1 is SGHTA, CDR2 FQGTGA, per germline. Between the trimmed V and J ends, which lost 5 bases and 5 bases, there was a span of 9 bases. The CDR3 is CASSPNMETQYF. The CDR3 region has the DNA TGTGCCAGCAGCCCAAACATGGAGACCCAGTACTTC.

This clonotype was detected only a few times. The chain employs TRBV7-9 and TRBJ1-5; weak D call: TRBD1 (5 bases). Trimming stripped 5 bases from V and 9 bases from J, with 20 bases between. CDR1 and CDR2 from the germline V gene are SEHNR and FQNEAQ (reference sequence). The CDR3 contains 15 residues. The CDR3 DNA reads as TGTGCCAGCAGCCGCGGTTCCAGGGAGAGATCGCCCCAGCATTTT. Protein: CASSRGSRERSPQHF.

The chain carries TRBV20-1 and TRBJ1-1; a weak D match, TRBD1 (5 bases). This CDR3 has 15 residues. V was trimmed by 1 base and J by 0 bases, leaving 12 bases between them. CDR1 DFQATT and CDR2 SNEGSKA come from the germline V gene (reference sequence). The DNA for the CDR3 is TGCAGTGCTAGAGTGGCAGGGAGAATGAACACTGAAGCTTTCTTT. Its translation: CSARVAGRMNTEAFF.

This clonotype occurred many times. The CDR3: CASSLASSRTGNTEAFF. Here the CDR3 DNA reads TGTGCCAGCAGCTTAGCTTCCTCGCGGACAGGGAACACTGAAGCTTTCTTT. This sequence joins TRBV7-2 and TRBJ1-1, with 7 bases identical to TRBD1. Losses at the gene ends were 0 bases for V and 1 base for J; bases not matched to a gene: 8. Germline CDR1 is SGHTA and CDR2 is FQGNSA. The CDR3 totals 17 residues.

This clonotype was observed a handful of times. The rearrangement uses TRBV19 and TRBJ1-5; the D gene is possibly TRBD1 (5 bases). V was pared by 4 bases and J by 2 bases, with 15 bases between. The length of the CDR3 is 16 residues. Germline V gene lookup returns CDR1 LNHDA and CDR2 SQIVND (reference sequence). In DNA form, the CDR3 reads TGTGCCAGTAGTACTAGACAGCGAACCCGCAATCAGCCCCAGCATTTT. As protein: CASSTRQRTRNQPQHF.

This clonotype turned up a few times. The CDR3 loop is CAWSAGGSYNEQFF. As DNA, the CDR3 is TGTGCCTGGAGTGCGGGCGGGTCTTACAATGAGCAGTTCTTC. The gene calls are TRBV30 and TRBJ2-1, with D possibly matching TRBD2 (5 bases). The CDR3 is 14 amino acids. Deletions cut 1 base from V and 4 bases from J, with 11 bases between. In germline, CDR1 is GTSNPN, CDR2 SVGIG (reference sequence).

This clonotype was found a few times. A read error may produce the germline difference seen at one junction end. The chain carries TRBV6-5 and TRBJ1-6; no definite D call. The CDR3 is 15 amino acids. CDR1 MNHEY and CDR2 SVGAGI come from the germline V gene. This CDR3 is CASSYRGSGNPPLHF. DNA of the CDR3: TGTGCCAGCAGTTATCGAGGGAGCGGTAATCCACCCCTCCACTTT.

This clonotype was counted many times. V and J are TRBV6-1 and TRBJ2-1; D might be TRBD2 (6 bases). Germline V gene data show CDR1 as MNHNS and CDR2 as SASEGT. V was trimmed by 11 bases and J by 7 bases, leaving 18 bases between them. This CDR3 region has 13 residues. CDR3 bases: TGTGCCGGGCGTAGCGGAAGAACGAATGAGCAGTTCTTC. This translates into CAGRSGRTNEQFF.

This clonotype was counted at least ten times. This chain connects TRBV28 to TRBJ2-7; D unresolved. CDR1 and CDR2 from the germline V gene are MDHEN and SYDVKM. V lost 3 bases and J 5 bases, leaving 5 bases between the germline ends. The CDR3 totals 11 residues. For the CDR3, the DNA is TGTGCCAGCAGTTTTGTGAACGAGCAGTACTTC. Amino acid sequence: CASSFVNEQYF.

This clonotype appeared a few times. This sequence joins TRBV10-3 and TRBJ1-1; 7 nucleotides align to TRBD1. The CDR3 is 14 residues long. The V segment lost 11 bases and the J segment 2 bases; nucleotides outside the gene matches: 11. Germline values: CDR1 ENHRY, CDR2 SYGVKD. For the CDR3, the DNA is TGTGCCGTCACTACCGGGACAGAAAACACTGAAGCTTTCTTT. It codes for CAVTTGTENTEAFF.

This clonotype was counted at least ten times. The rearrangement joins TRBV20-1 to TRBJ1-5, with 7 nucleotides matching TRBD1. Looked up from germline, CDR1 is DFQATT and CDR2 is SNEGSKA (reference sequence). This CDR3 is built from 14 residues. The CDR3: CSTTGANSNQPQHF. The CDR3, as DNA: TGCAGCACCACAGGGGCCAATAGCAATCAGCCCCAGCATTTT.

This clonotype was counted a few times. V usage is TRBV20-1 and J usage is TRBJ1-2, with D possibly being TRBD1 (5 bases). The V end lost 3 bases, the J end lost 5 bases, and 7 bases lay between the germline ends. Germline CDR1 reads DFQATT; CDR2 reads SNEGSKA (reference sequence). The CDR3 loop spans 11 amino acids. CDR3 bases: TGCAGTGCTAGTGGGGGGTATGGCTACACCTTC. Protein sequence: CSASGGYGYTF.

The chain joins TRBV11-2 to TRBJ2-5, with 8 bases aligning to TRBD1. Germline CDR1 is SGHAT and CDR2 is FQNNGV. The CDR3 extends over 16 amino acids. With V trimmed by 1 base and J by 3 bases, 7 bases remained unmatched. CDR3 amino acids: CASSLGPDRVEETQYF. The DNA for the CDR3 is TGTGCCAGCAGCTTAGGCCCGGACAGGGTAGAAGAGACCCAGTACTTC.

The table lists this clonotype with many counts. The rearrangement links TRBV30 to TRBJ1-1; D remains unclear. Germline CDR1 reads GTSNPN; CDR2 reads SVGIG (reference sequence). V gave up 3 bases and J gave up 6 bases, with 11 bases separating them. The CDR3 length is 12 residues. CDR3 coding DNA: TGTGCCTGGAGCCCCCGGGAGGCTGAAGCTTTCTTT. It is translated as CAWSPREAEAFF.

The V gene is TRBV13, the J gene TRBJ2-3; weak D call: TRBD2 (7 bases). Trimming pared 7 bases from V and 8 bases from J, leaving 19 bases between. The CDR3 sequence is 14 residues long. The germline V gene has CDR1 PRHDT and CDR2 FYEKMQ (reference sequence). The CDR3 here is CASTEGGPGVTQYF. The CDR3 nucleotides are TGTGCCAGCACGGAGGGGGGGCCCGGGGTTACGCAGTATTTT.

This clonotype has a count of ten or more. V is TRBV2 and J is TRBJ1-5, with TRBD1 identical over 7 bases. Germline V gene sequence: CDR1 SNHLY, CDR2 FYNNEI. This CDR3 contains 16 residues. The V gene end was trimmed by 3 bases and the J gene end by 2 bases; junction bases not matched to a gene: 7. The CDR3 DNA is TGTGCCAGCAGTGACTTACAGGGGACGGGCAATCAGCCCCAGCATTTT. This codes for CASSDLQGTGNQPQHF.

The chain is built from TRBV3-1 and TRBJ1-1, with no clear D. V lost 0 bases to trimming and J lost 8 bases, with 16 bases between them. The CDR3 is made up of 15 amino acids. The germline gives CDR1 LGHDT, CDR2 YNNKEL (reference sequence). This CDR3 is CASSQDRWPSTEAFF. The CDR3 DNA sequence: TGTGCCAGCAGCCAAGATCGGTGGCCCTCTACAGAAGCTTTCTTT. Supplemented by reference TRBV3-1 and TRBJ1-1, the full variable domain reads DTAVSQTPKYLVTQMGNDKSIKCEQNLGHDTMYWYKQDSKKFLKIMFSYNNKELIINETVPNRFSPKSPDKAHLNLHINSLELGDSAVYFCASSQDRWPSTEAFFGQGTRLTVV.

Ten or more counts support this clonotype. This chain uses TRBV3-1 with TRBJ1-6; 8 positions match TRBD1. The CDR3 sequence is 18 residues long. The germline V gene encodes CDR1 LGHDT and CDR2 YNNKEL (reference sequence). Trimming took 1 base from V and 0 from J; bases not matched to a gene: 5. The CDR3 region has the DNA TGTGCCAGCAGCCAAGGGGACAGGCTGCCCTCCTATAATTCACCCCTCCACTTT. This codes for CASSQGDRLPSYNSPLHF.